A single sample is the source of the 15 T cell receptor beta chains below, sequenced in a study of CD8 T cells in ankylosing spondylitis (dated by TCRdb to between 2016 and 2019). Study-level results and caveats: A TCR beta motif of several highly homologous amino acid variants appeared characteristic of blood from ankylosing spondylitis patients.

The library relied on 5' RACE. Reads for this sample came from an Illumina HiSeq 2500. TCRdb reran the public reads through fastp at Q25 and MiXCR, keeping productive beta chains. A single entry per CDR3 protein holds the most common genes and DNA from its merged rows. Within this sample are hundreds of thousands of distinct CDR3 sequences, with about an eighth of them counted one time only. About 0.5% of the sample rests with the top ten. Antigen specificity for these receptors is unknown. Material for sequencing was blood, either unsorted or a sorted T cell fraction (not recorded which). The receptor source for this set is a male donor with ankylosing spondylitis.

This clonotype was detected many times. This chain uses TRBV5-1 with TRBJ1-2; the match to TRBD1 covers 7 bases. The CDR3 covers 15 residues. Unmatched junction bases numbered 7, after V lost 3 bases and J lost 2 bases. Germline assignment: CDR1 SGHRS and CDR2 YFSETQ. The CDR3 sequence: CASSSTRDRNYGYTF. The CDR3 DNA is TGCGCCAGCAGCTCGACAAGGGACAGAAACTATGGCTACACCTTC. Full variable domain (remainder filled in from reference TRBV5-1 and TRBJ1-2): KAGVTQTPRYLIKTRGQQVTLSCSPISGHRSVSWYQQTPGQGLQFLFEYFSETQRNKGNFPGRFSGRQFSNSRSEMNVSTLELGDSALYLCASSSTRDRNYGYTFGSGTRLTVV.

This clonotype has a handful of counts. The rearrangement links TRBV6-6 to TRBJ2-3; TRBD1 aligns across 7 bases. CDR1 is MNHNY, CDR2 SVGAGI, per germline (reference sequence). This CDR3 spans 12 amino acids. J was trimmed by 5 bases and V by 7 bases; bases with no gene match: 3. The CDR3 loop is CASKGAQDTQYF. DNA of the CDR3: TGTGCCAGCAAGGGGGCCCAAGATACGCAGTATTTT.

The rearrangement joins TRBV25-1 to TRBJ1-1; D not resolved. Germline loops: CDR1 MGHDK, CDR2 SYGVNS. This CDR3 contains 16 residues. Trimming pared 1 base from V and 0 bases from J, leaving 12 bases between. This chain's CDR3 is CASSELGRSMNTEAFF. CDR3 bases: TGTGCCAGCAGTGAATTGGGCAGGAGCATGAACACTGAAGCTTTCTTT.

This clonotype was counted a few times. Possible read error: a much larger clone is one base away. The chain recombines TRBV20-1 with TRBJ2-3; a possible D gene is TRBD2 (6 bases). Germline V gives CDR1 DFQATT, CDR2 SNEGSKA (reference sequence). CDR3 size: 13 residues. Trimming left V 8 bases short and J 3 bases short, with 15 bases between. CDR3 nucleotide sequence: TGCAGTCATACCCGGAGGGAAACAGATACGCAGTATTTT. Encoded protein: CSHTRRETDTQYF.

This clonotype was recorded many times. The rearrangement uses TRBV12-3 or TRBV12-4 and TRBJ1-5; D remains ambiguous. Trimming shortened V by 3 bases and J by 3 bases, and 9 bases separated the two germline ends. This CDR3 has 14 amino acids. CDR3 bases: TGTGCCAGCAGTTTCGGTGGTGTCAATCAGCCCCAGCATTTT. Its protein product is CASSFGGVNQPQHF.

This sequence joins TRBV7-2 and TRBJ1-4, with D perhaps matching TRBD1 (6 bases). CDR1 and CDR2 (germline): SGHTA, FQGNSA. The CDR3 extends over 15 amino acids. The germline V and J ends were trimmed by 5 bases and 8 bases, with 18 bases remaining between them. The CDR3 region has the DNA TGTGCCAGCAGCCCCAGGGGCGCTCTATTAGAAAAACTGTTTTTT. This encodes CASSPRGALLEKLFF.

This clonotype occurred many times. The chain combines TRBV5-1 with TRBJ2-5, with a tentative D call TRBD1 (6 bases). Germline V gives CDR1 SGHRS, CDR2 YFSETQ. Trimming left V 2 bases short and J 0 bases short, with 8 bases between. CDR3 length: 14 residues. The CDR3 reads CASSLRDNQETQYF. The CDR3 DNA is TGCGCCAGCAGCTTACGGGACAACCAAGAGACCCAGTACTTC.

This clonotype was counted many times. V gene TRBV5-1 combines with J gene TRBJ2-7; 7 positions match TRBD2. V lost 1 base to trimming and J lost 2 bases; unmatched junction nucleotides: 6. CDR1 is SGHRS and CDR2 is YFSETQ in the germline V gene. The CDR3 runs 15 residues. The CDR3 sequence: CASSLTVAGTYEQYF. The CDR3, as DNA: TGCGCCAGCAGCTTGACGGTAGCGGGTACCTACGAGCAGTACTTC. The entire variable domain, with the rest obtained from reference TRBV5-1 and TRBJ2-7, is as follows: KAGVTQTPRYLIKTRGQQVTLSCSPISGHRSVSWYQQTPGQGLQFLFEYFSETQRNKGNFPGRFSGRQFSNSRSEMNVSTLELGDSALYLCASSLTVAGTYEQYFGPGTRLTVT.

This rearrangement joins TRBV6-4 to TRBJ1-6; no definite D call. This CDR3 has 14 amino acids. Germline V lookup: CDR1 MRHNA, CDR2 SNTAGT. Trimming pared 5 bases from V and 8 bases from J, leaving 13 bases between. CDR3 sequence reads: CASSQKAPHSPLHF. The CDR3 DNA reads as TGTGCCAGCAGTCAGAAGGCCCCCCATTCACCCCTCCACTTT.

This rearrangement joins TRBV20-1 to TRBJ2-1, with 7 positions matching TRBD2. The length of the CDR3 is 14 residues. Losses at the gene ends were 3 bases for V and 5 bases for J; bases not matched to a gene: 7. The V gene's germline CDR1 is DFQATT and CDR2 SNEGSKA (reference sequence). The CDR3 sequence: CSARVAGVHNEQFF. CDR3 DNA sequence: TGCAGTGCTAGGGTGGCGGGGGTCCACAATGAGCAGTTCTTC.

The chain couples TRBV5-1 to TRBJ2-7, with 7 bases aligning to TRBD2. The CDR3 is 15 residues long. CDR1 is SGHRS, CDR2 YFSETQ, per germline. Trimming removed 6 bases from V and 4 bases from J; junction bases left unmatched: 13. CDR3 loop: CASTSQAGDGYEQYF. CDR3 sequence (DNA): TGCGCCAGCACCTCCCAGGCGGGAGACGGGTACGAGCAGTACTTC. Together with reference TRBV5-1 and TRBJ2-7, the CDR3 gives the full variable domain: KAGVTQTPRYLIKTRGQQVTLSCSPISGHRSVSWYQQTPGQGLQFLFEYFSETQRNKGNFPGRFSGRQFSNSRSEMNVSTLELGDSALYLCASTSQAGDGYEQYFGPGTRLTVT.

This clonotype was recorded at least ten times. The CDR3 DNA follows: TGCAGTGCTACCGGGACAAGCTCCTACAATGAGCAGTTCTTC. Translating gives CSATGTSSYNEQFF. The V and J genes are TRBV20-1 and TRBJ2-1, with D possibly TRBD1 on 6 matching bases. Per the germline V gene, CDR1 is DFQATT and CDR2 is SNEGSKA (reference sequence). V shed 4 bases and J shed 0 bases, with 10 bases lying between them. This CDR3 comprises 14 residues.

This clonotype was counted only a few times. V usage is TRBV12-3 or TRBV12-4 and J usage is TRBJ2-3; perhaps TRBD1 as D (6 bases). This CDR3 region has 15 residues. Trimming took off 5 bases at V and 3 bases at J, with 15 bases between the two ends. This CDR3 reads CASSLIGQITDTQYF. The CDR3 DNA sequence: TGTGCCAGCAGTCTCATAGGACAGATTACAGATACGCAGTATTTT.

The V gene is TRBV2, the J gene TRBJ2-7; TRBD2 might be the D (6 bases). Trimming removed 6 bases from V and 3 bases from J, with 21 bases in between. Germline V lookup: CDR1 SNHLY, CDR2 FYNNEI. The CDR3 totals 16 residues. DNA of the CDR3: TGTGCCAGCAGCGAGGGACGGATAATTAGCGGCTACGAGCAGTACTTC. It encodes CASSEGRIISGYEQYF.

The gene calls are TRBV20-1 and TRBJ2-1; D is uncertain. The germline gives CDR1 DFQATT, CDR2 SNEGSKA (reference sequence). Trimming shortened V by 2 bases and J by 15 bases, and 17 bases separated the two germline ends. This CDR3 is built from 12 residues. The CDR3 DNA is TGCAGTGCTAGATGGTCCGCCTCCTCTATGTTCTTC. It is translated as CSARWSASSMFF.